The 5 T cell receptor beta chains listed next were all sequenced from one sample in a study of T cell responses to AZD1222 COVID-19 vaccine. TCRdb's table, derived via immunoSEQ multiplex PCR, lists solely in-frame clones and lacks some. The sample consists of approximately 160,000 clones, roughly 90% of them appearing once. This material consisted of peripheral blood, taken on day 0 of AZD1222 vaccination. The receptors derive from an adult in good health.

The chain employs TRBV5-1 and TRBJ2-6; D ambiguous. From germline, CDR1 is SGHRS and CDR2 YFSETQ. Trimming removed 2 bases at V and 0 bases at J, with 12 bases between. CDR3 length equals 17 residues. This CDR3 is CASSFGPVSSGANVLTF. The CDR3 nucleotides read TGCGCCAGCAGCTTCGGGCCAGTTAGCTCTGGGGCCAACGTCCTGACTTTC.

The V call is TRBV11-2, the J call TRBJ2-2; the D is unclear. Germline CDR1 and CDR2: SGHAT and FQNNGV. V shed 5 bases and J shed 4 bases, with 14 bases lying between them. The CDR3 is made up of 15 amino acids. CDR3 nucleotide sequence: TGTGCCAGCAGCCCCCTGGGTACAGCCACCGGGGAGCTGTTTTTT. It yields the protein CASSPLGTATGELFF.

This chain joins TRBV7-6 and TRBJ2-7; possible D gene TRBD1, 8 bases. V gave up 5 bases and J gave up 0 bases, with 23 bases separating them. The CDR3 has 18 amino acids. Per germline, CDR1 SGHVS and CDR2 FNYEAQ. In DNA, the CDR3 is TGTGCCAGCAGCCCTTCGACAGGGGCAGGGGAGGGCTCCTACGAGCAGTACTTC. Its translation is CASSPSTGAGEGSYEQYF.

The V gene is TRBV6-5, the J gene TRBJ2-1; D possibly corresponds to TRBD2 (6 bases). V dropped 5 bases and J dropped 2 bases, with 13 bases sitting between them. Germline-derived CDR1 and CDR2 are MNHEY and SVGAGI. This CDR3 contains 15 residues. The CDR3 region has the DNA TGTGCCAGCAGTAAATCGGGAGTCGCCTACAATGAGCAGTTCTTC. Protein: CASSKSGVAYNEQFF.

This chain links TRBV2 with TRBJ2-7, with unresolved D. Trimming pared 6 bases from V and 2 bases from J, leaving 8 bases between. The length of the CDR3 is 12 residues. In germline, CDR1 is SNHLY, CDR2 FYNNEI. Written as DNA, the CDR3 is TGTGCCAGCAGCCGAGAGCCCTACGAGCAGTACTTC. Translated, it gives CASSREPYEQYF.